The sequence of this T cell receptor (beta chain) was determined in a study of graft-versus-host responses after intestinal transplantation. The V and J ends lost 7 bases and 0 bases, in that order; junction bases with no gene match: 14. The germline CDR1 and CDR2 sequences are MDHEN and SYDVKM. The CDR3 loop spans 19 amino acids. Libraries were prepared by immunoSEQ multiplex PCR; TCRdb keeps only in-frame clonotypes and omits some of them. The sample consists of tens of thousands of clones, 90% to 95% of them appearing once. The chain combines TRBV28 with TRBJ2-6, with TRBD1 matching 8 bases. The sequencing here drew on PBMCs, taken around 120 days after intestinal transplantation. The receptor was derived from a human patient who received an intestinal transplant, so some T cells may come from the graft donor. The DNA for the CDR3 is TGTGCCAGCACCCCGCTGGGACAGGCCCCGCACTCTGGGGCCAACGTCCTGACTTTC. Translating gives CASTPLGQAPHSGANVLTF.